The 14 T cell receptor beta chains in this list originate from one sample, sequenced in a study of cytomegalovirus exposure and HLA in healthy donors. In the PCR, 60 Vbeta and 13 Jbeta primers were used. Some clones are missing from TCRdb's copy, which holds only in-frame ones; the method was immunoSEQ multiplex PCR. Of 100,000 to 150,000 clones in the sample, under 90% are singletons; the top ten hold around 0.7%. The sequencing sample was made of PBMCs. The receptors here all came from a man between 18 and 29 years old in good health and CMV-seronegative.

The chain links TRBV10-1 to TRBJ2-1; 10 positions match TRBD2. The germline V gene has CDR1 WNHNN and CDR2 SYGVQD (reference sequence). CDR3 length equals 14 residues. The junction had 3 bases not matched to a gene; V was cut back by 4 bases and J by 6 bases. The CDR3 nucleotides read TGCGCCAGCAGTGCTAGCGGGGGTAGCAATGAGCAGTTCTTC. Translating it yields CASSASGGSNEQFF.

CDR3 region: CASSAVGGTQYF. The CDR3 DNA reads TGTGCCAGCAGCGCCGTAGGGGGGACCCAGTACTTC. The rearrangement joins TRBV9 to TRBJ2-5, with D possibly TRBD1 on 6 matching bases. Germline CDR1 is SGDLS and CDR2 is YYNGEE. The germline V and J ends were trimmed by 3 bases and 7 bases, with 10 bases remaining between them. The CDR3 runs 12 residues.

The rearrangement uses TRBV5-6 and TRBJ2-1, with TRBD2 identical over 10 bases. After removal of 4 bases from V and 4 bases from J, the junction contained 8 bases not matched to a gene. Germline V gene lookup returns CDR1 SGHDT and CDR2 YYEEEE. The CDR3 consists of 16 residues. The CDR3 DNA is TGTGCCAGCAGCGGATTACTAGCGGGGAAATACAATGAGCAGTTCTTC. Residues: CASSGLLAGKYNEQFF.

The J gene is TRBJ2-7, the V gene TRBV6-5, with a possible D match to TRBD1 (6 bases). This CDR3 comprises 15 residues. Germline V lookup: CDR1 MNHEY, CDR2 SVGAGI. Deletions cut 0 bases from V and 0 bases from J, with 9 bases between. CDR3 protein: CASSYSDSISYEQYF. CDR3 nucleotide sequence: TGTGCCAGCAGTTACTCGGACAGCATCTCCTACGAGCAGTACTTC.

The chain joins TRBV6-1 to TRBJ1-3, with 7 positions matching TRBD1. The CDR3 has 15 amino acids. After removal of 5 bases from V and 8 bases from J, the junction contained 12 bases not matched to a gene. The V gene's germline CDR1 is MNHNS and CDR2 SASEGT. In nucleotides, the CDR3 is TGTGCCAGCAGTCGACAGGGTTCGTCTTTGGACACCATATATTTT. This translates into CASSRQGSSLDTIYF.

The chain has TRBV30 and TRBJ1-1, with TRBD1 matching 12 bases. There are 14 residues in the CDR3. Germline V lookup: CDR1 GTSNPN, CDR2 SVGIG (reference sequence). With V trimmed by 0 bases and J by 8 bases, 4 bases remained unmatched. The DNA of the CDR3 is TGTGCCTGGAGTGTAAGGGACAGGGGGCTCGAAGCTTTCTTT. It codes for CAWSVRDRGLEAFF.

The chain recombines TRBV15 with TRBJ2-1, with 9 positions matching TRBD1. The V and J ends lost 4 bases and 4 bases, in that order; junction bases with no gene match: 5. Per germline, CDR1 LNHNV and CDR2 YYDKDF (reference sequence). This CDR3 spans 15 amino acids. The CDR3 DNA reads TGTGCCACCAGCACCACAGGGGGCCCTTACAATGAGCAGTTCTTC. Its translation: CATSTTGGPYNEQFF.

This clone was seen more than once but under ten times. This CDR3 reads CASSPPETGRKSNQPQHF. In nucleotides, the CDR3 is TGCGCCAGCAGTCCCCCGGAGACAGGGAGAAAGAGCAATCAGCCCCAGCATTTT. The gene calls are TRBV23-1 and TRBJ1-5, with 7 bases fitting TRBD1. TRBV23-1 is recorded as an ORF, its role being uncertain. This CDR3 spans 18 amino acids. The ends lost 4 bases at V and 1 base at J; junction bases unmatched: 13.

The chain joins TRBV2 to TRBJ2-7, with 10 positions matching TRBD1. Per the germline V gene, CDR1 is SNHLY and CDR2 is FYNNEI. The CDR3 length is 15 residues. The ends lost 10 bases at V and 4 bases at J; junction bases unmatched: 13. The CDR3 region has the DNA TGTGCCACCAGAAACTCCGGGACAGGGGCATACGAGCAGTACTTC. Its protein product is CATRNSGTGAYEQYF.

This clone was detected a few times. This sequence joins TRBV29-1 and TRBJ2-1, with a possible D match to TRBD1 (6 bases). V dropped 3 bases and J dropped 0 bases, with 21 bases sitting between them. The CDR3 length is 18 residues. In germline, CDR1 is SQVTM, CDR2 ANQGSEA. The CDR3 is CSVDYPQDSKSSYNEQFF. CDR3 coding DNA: TGCAGCGTTGATTACCCGCAGGACAGTAAGAGCTCCTACAATGAGCAGTTCTTC.

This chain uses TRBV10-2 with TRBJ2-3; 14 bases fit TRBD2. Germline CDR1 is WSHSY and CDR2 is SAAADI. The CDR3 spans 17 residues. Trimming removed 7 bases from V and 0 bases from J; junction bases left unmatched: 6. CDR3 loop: CASMGLAGDLSTDTQYF. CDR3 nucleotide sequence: TGCGCCAGCATGGGACTAGCGGGGGATCTGAGCACAGATACGCAGTATTTT.

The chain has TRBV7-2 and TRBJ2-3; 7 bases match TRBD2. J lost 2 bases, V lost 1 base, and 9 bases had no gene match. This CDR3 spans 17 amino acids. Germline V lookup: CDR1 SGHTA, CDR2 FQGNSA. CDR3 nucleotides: TGTGCCAGCAGCTTAGGGTCGGGCGGGGGAGTCACAGATACGCAGTATTTT. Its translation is CASSLGSGGGVTDTQYF.

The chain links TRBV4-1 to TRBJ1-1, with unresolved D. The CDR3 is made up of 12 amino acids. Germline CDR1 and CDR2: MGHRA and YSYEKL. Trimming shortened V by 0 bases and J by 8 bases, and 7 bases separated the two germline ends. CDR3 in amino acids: CASSQDLREAFF. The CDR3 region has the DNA TGCGCCAGCAGCCAAGATTTGAGAGAAGCTTTCTTT.

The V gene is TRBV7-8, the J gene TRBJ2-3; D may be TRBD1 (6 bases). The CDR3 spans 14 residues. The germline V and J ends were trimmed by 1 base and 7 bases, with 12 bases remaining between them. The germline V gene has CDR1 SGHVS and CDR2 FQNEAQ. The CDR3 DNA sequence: TGTGCCAGCAGCTTAGGTCAGGGGACCCATACGCAGTATTTT. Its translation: CASSLGQGTHTQYF.